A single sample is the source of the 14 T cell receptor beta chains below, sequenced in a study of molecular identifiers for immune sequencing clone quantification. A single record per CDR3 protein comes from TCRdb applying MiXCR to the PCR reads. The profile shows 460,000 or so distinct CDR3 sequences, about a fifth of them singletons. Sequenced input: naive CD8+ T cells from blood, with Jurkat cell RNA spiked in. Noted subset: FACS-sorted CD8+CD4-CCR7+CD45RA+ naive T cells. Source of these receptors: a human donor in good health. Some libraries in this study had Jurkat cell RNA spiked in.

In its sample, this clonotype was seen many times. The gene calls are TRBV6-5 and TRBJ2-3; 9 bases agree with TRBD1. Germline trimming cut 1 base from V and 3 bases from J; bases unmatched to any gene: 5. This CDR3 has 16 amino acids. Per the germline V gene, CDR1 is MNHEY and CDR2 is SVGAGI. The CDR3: CASSYWTGAGTDTQYF. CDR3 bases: TGTGCCAGCAGTTACTGGACAGGGGCCGGGACAGATACGCAGTATTTT.

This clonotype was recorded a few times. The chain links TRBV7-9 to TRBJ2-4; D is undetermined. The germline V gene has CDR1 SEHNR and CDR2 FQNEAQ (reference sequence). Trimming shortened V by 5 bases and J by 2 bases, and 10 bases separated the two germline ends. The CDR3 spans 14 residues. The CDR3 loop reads CASSNKGTKNIQYF. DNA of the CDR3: TGTGCCAGCAGCAATAAAGGGACCAAAAACATTCAGTACTTC.

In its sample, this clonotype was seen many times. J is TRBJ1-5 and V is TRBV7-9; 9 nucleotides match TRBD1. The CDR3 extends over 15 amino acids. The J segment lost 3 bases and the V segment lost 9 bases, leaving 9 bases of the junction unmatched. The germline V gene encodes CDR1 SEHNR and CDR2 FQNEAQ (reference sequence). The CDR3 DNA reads TGTGCCAGTAGTCTTGGGACAGGGTACAATCAGCCCCAGCATTTT. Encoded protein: CASSLGTGYNQPQHF.

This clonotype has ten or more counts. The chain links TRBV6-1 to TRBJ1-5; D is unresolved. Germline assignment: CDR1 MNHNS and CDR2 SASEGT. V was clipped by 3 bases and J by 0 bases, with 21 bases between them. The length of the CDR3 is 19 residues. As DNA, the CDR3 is TGTGCCAGCAGTGAGCACCCGCCCGGCCAGGAGTATAGCAATCAGCCCCAGCATTTT. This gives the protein CASSEHPPGQEYSNQPQHF.

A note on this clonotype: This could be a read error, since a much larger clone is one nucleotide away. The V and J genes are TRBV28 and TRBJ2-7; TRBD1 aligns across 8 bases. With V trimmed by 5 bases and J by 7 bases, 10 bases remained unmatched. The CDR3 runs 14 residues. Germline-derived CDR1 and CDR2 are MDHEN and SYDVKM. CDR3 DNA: TGTGCCAGCAGTCCACAGGGGGTCGGGGTTGAGCAGTACTTC. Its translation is CASSPQGVGVEQYF.

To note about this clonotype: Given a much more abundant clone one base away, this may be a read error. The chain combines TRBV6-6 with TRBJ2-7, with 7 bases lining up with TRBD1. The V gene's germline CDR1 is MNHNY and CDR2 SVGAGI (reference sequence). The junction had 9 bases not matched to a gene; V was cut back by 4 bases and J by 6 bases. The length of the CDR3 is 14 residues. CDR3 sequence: CASSSYRGVREQYF. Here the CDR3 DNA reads TGTGCCAGCAGTTCGTACAGGGGAGTCCGCGAGCAGTACTTC.

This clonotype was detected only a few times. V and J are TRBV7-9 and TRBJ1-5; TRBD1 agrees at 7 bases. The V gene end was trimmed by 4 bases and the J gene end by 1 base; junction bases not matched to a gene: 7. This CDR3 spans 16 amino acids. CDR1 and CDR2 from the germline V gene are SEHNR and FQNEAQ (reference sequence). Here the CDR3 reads CASSSSGTESNQPQHF. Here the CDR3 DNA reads TGTGCCAGCAGCTCTTCCGGGACAGAGAGCAATCAGCCCCAGCATTTT.

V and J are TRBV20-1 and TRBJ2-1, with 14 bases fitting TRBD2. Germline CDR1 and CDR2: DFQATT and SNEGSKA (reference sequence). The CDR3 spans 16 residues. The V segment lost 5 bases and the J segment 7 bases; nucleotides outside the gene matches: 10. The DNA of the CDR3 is TGCAGTGCTCCCGGGACTAGCGGGGGTAGGGGGAATGAGCAGTTCTTC. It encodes CSAPGTSGGRGNEQFF.

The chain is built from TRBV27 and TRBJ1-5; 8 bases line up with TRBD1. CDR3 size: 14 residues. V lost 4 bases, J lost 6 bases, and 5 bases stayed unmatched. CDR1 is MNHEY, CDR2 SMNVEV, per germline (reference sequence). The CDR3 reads CASSSQGAIQPQHF. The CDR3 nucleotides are TGTGCCAGCAGTTCCCAGGGGGCAATTCAGCCCCAGCATTTT.

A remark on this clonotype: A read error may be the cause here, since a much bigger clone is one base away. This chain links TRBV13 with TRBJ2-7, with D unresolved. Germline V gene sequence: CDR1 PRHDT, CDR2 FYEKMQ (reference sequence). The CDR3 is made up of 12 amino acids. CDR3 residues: CAGSPGGDEQYF. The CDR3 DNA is TGTGCCGGCAGCCCGGGTGGCGACGAGCAGTACTTC.

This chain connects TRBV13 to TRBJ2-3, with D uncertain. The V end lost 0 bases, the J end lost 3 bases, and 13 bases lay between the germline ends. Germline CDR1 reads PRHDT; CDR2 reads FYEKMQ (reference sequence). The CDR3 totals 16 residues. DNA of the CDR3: TGTGCCAGCAGCTTAGGGCTAGGCCAGGTGACAGATACGCAGTATTTT. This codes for CASSLGLGQVTDTQYF.

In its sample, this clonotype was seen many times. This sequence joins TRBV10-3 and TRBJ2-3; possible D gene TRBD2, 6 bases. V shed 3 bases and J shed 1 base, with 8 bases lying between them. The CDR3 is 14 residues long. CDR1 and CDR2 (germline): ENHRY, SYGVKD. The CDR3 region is CAISESGGTDTQYF. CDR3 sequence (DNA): TGTGCCATCAGTGAATCGGGAGGCACAGATACGCAGTATTTT.

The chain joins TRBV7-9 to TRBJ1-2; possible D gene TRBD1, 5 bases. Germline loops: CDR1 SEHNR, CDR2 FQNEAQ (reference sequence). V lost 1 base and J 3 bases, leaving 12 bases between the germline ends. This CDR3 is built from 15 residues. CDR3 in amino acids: CASSLVGTDHYGYTF. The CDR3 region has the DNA TGTGCCAGCAGCTTAGTGGGGACGGATCACTATGGCTACACCTTC. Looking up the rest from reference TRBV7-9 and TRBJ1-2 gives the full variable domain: DTGVSQNPRHKITKRGQNVTFRCDPISEHNRLYWYRQTLGQGPEFLTYFQNEAQLEKSRLLSDRFSAERPKGSFSTLEIQRTEQGDSAMYLCASSLVGTDHYGYTFGSGTRLTVV.

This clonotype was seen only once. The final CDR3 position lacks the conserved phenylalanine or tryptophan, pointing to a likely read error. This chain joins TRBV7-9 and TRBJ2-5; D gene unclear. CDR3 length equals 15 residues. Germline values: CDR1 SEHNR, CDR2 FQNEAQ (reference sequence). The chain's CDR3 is CAGSPRSEATETQYL. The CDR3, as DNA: TGTGCCGGCAGCCCGAGATCAGAGGCAACGGAGACCCAGTACCTC.